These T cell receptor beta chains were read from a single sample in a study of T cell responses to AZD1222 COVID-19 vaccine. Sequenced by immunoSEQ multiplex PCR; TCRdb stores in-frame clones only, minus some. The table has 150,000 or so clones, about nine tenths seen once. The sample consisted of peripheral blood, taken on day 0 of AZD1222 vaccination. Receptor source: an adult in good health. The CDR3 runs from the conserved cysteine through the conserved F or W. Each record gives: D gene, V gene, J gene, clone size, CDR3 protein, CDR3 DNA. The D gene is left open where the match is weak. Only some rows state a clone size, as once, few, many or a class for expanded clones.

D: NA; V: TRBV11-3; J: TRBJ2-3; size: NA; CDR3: CASSLGAKDTDTQYF; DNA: TGTGCCAGCAGCTTAGGGGCGAAGGACACAGATACGCAGTATTTT
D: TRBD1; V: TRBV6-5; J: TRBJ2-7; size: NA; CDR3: CASRGTGMYEQYF; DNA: TGTGCCAGCAGAGGGACAGGGATGTACGAGCAGTACTTC
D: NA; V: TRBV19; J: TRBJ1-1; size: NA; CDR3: CASKDQHTEAFF; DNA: TGTGCCAGCAAAGACCAGCACACTGAAGCTTTCTTT
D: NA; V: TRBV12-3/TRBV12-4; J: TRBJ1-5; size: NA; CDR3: CASSFGGQPQHF; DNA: TGTGCCAGCAGTTTTGGCGGTCAGCCCCAGCATTTT
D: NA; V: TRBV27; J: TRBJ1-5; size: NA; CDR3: CASRSRQAPRPQHF; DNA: TGTGCCAGCAGATCGAGACAGGCCCCAAGGCCCCAGCATTTT
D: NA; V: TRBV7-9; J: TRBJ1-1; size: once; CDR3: CASSFAGTEAFF; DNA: TGTGCCAGCAGCTTCGCGGGCACTGAAGCTTTCTTT
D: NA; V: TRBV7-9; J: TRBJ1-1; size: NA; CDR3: CASSLVWAGNTEAFF; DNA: TGTGCCAGCAGCTTAGTTTGGGCTGGGAACACTGAAGCTTTCTTT
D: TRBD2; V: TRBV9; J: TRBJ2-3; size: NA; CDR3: CASSVEGTSGGIRDTQYF; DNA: TGTGCCAGCAGCGTAGAAGGCACTAGCGGGGGGATTAGAGATACGCAGTATTTT
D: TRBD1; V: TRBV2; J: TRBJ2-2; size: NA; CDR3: CASSVRGGTGNTGELFF; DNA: TGTGCCAGCAGTGTAAGAGGGGGGACAGGAAACACCGGGGAGCTGTTTTTT
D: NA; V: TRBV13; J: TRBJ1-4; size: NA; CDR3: CASSLRDVGLWAEEKLFF; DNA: TGTGCCAGCAGCTTACGCGATGTGGGGCTCTGGGCGGAAGAAAAACTGTTTTTT
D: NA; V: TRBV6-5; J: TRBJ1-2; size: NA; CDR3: CASKGGGWGGYTF; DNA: TGTGCCAGCAAAGGTGGCGGATGGGGAGGCTACACCTTC
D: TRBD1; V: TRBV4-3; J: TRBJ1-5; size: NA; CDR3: CASSQGQGWNQPQHF; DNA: TGCGCCAGCAGCCAAGGACAGGGATGGAATCAGCCCCAGCATTTT
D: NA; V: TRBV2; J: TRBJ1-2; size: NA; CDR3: CASSEGRESLGYTF; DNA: TGTGCCAGCAGTGAAGGCAGGGAATCCCTTGGCTACACCTTC
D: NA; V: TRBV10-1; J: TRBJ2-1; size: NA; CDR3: CASSVGRVSSSYNEQFF; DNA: TGCGCCAGCAGTGTTGGCAGGGTGTCTAGCTCCTACAATGAGCAGTTCTTC
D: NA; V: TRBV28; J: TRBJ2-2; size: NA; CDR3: CASSLIDPGGELFF; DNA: TGTGCCAGCAGTTTAATAGATCCCGGCGGGGAGCTGTTTTTT
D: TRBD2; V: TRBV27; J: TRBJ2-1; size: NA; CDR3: CASSPTGLAHNEQFF; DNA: TGTGCCAGCAGTCCTACGGGACTAGCGCACAATGAGCAGTTCTTC
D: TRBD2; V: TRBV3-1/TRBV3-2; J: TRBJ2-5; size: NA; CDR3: CASSQGNGLAEETQYF; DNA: TGTGCCAGCAGCCAAGGGAATGGACTAGCGGAAGAGACCCAGTACTTC
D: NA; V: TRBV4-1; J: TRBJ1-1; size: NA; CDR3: CASSYSGPGNTEAFF; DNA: TGCGCCAGCAGCTATTCCGGACCAGGGAACACTGAAGCTTTCTTT
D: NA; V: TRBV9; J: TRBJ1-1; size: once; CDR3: CASSAGRARVGAFF; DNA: TGTGCCAGCAGCGCTGGGCGGGCCAGGGTTGGGGCTTTCTTT
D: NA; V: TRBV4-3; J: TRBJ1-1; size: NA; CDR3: CASSQSQLGSATGKQGNTEAFF; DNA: TGCGCCAGCAGCCAATCCCAGCTAGGCTCCGCTACAGGGAAACAAGGGAACACTGAAGCTTTCTTT
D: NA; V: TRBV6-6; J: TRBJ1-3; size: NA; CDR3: CASSYITGNTIYF; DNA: TGTGCCAGCAGTTACATCACTGGAAACACCATATATTTT
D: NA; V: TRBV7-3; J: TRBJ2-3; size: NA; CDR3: CASSLRGSSDTQYF; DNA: TGTGCCAGCAGCCTCCGGGGCAGTTCGGATACGCAGTATTTT
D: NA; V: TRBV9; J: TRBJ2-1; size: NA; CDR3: CASSVVGGASYNEQFF; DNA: TGTGCCAGCAGCGTAGTGGGTGGGGCTAGTTACAATGAGCAGTTCTTC
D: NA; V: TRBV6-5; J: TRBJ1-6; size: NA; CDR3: CASINSRSNSPLHF; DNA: TGTGCCAGCATCAATAGCAGGAGTAATTCACCCCTCCACTTT
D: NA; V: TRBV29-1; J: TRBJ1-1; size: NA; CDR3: CSVDPGAARGAFF; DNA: TGCAGCGTTGATCCCGGGGCAGCCCGGGGAGCTTTCTTT
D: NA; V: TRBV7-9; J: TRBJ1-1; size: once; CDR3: CASTSSSPGRGTEAFF; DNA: TGTGCCAGCACGAGTTCCTCCCCGGGAAGAGGAACTGAAGCTTTCTTT
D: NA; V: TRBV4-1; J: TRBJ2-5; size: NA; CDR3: CASSPAEGSGEQETQYF; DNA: TGCGCCAGCAGCCCCGCGGAAGGGTCGGGGGAGCAGGAGACCCAGTACTTC
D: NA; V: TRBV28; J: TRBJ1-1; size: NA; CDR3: CASTPAGSDTEAFF; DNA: TGTGCCAGCACCCCCGCAGGGAGTGACACTGAAGCTTTCTTT
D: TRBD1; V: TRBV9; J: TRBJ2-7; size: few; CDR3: CASSVVRDSPYEQYF; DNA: TGTGCCAGCAGCGTAGTGAGGGACAGTCCCTACGAGCAGTACTTC
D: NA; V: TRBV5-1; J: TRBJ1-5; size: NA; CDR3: CARDISSNQPQHF; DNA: TGCGCCAGGGATATCTCTAGCAATCAGCCCCAGCATTTT
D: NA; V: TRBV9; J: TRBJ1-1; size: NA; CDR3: CASSGGRGNTEAFF; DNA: TGTGCCAGCAGCGGGGGGCGAGGAAACACTGAAGCTTTCTTT
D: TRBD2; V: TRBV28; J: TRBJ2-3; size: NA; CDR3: CASSLPTRRGGTDTQYF; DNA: TGTGCCAGCAGTTTACCAACACGTCGGGGGGGCACAGATACGCAGTATTTT
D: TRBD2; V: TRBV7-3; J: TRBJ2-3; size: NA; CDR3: CASSPGLAGRTDTQYF; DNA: TGTGCCAGCAGCCCAGGACTAGCGGGGAGGACAGATACGCAGTATTTT
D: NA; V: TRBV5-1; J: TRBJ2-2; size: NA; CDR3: CASTRDRQGGTGELFF; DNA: TGCGCCAGCACCCGAGATCGACAGGGAGGCACCGGGGAGCTGTTTTTT
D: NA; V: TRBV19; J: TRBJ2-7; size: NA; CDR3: CASSMGAGYEQYF; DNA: TGTGCCAGTAGTATGGGGGCTGGCTACGAGCAGTACTTC
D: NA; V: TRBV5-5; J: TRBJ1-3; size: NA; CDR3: CASSLARSGNTIYF; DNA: TGTGCCAGCAGCTTGGCCCGGTCTGGAAACACCATATATTTT
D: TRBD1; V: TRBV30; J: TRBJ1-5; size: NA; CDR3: CAWSIDRGPQHF; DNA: TGTGCCTGGAGTATTGACAGGGGCCCCCAGCATTTT
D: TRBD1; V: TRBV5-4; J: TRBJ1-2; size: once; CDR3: CASSSGQLYGYTF; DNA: TGTGCCAGCAGCTCGGGACAGCTCTATGGCTACACCTTC
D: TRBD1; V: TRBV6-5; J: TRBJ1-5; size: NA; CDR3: CASSHRGRLQPQHF; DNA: TGTGCCAGCAGTCACAGGGGGCGACTTCAGCCCCAGCATTTT
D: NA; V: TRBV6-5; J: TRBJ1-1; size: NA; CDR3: CASSSPGDLDTEAFF; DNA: TGTGCCAGCAGTTCGCCGGGGGATCTGGACACTGAAGCTTTCTTT
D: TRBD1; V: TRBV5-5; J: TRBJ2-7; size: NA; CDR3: CASSPRGQAVTSYEQYF; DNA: TGTGCCAGCAGCCCGCGCGGACAGGCAGTAACCTCGTACGAGCAGTACTTC
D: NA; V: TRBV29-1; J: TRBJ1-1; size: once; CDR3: CSVGPSSEAFF; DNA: TGCAGCGTTGGGCCAAGTAGTGAAGCTTTCTTT
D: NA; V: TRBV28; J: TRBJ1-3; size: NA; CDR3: CASSDLSGNTIYF; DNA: TGTGCCAGCAGTGACCTCTCTGGAAACACCATATATTTT
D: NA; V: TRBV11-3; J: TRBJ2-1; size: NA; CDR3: CASSSAGKGDEQFF; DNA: TGTGCCAGCAGCTCCGCGGGGAAGGGCGATGAGCAGTTCTTC
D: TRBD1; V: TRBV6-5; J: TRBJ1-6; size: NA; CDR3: CASSVRGDNSPLHF; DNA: TGTGCCAGCAGCGTCAGGGGGGATAATTCACCCCTCCACTTT
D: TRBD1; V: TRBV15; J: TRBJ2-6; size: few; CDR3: CATSRGQGGSGANVLTF; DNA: TGTGCCACCAGCAGAGGACAGGGGGGCTCTGGGGCCAACGTCCTGACTTTC
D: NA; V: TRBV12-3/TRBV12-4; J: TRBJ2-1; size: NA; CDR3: CASSPRQAFSFF; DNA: TGTGCCAGCAGTCCGAGACAGGCGTTTTCGTTCTTC
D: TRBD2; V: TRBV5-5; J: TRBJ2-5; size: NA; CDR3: CASSVRTSGGNAQETQYF; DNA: TGTGCCAGCAGCGTAAGGACTAGCGGGGGGAATGCCCAAGAGACCCAGTACTTC
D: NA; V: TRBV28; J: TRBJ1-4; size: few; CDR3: CASSPTGLNEKLFF; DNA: TGTGCCAGCAGTCCTACAGGGCTTAATGAAAAACTGTTTTTT
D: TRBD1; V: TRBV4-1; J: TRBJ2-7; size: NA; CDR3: CASSQGPDRGSYEQYF; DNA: TGCGCCAGCAGCCAAGGGCCGGACAGGGGTTCCTACGAGCAGTACTTC
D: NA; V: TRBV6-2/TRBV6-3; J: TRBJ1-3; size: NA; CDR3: CASSHGGTLVPGNTIYF; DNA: TGTGCCAGCAGCCACGGTGGGACGTTAGTGCCCGGGAACACCATATATTTT
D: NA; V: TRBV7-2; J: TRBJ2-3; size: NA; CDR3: CASSSGGQGKDTQYF; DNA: TGTGCCAGCAGCTCTGGGGGGCAGGGAAAAGATACGCAGTATTTT
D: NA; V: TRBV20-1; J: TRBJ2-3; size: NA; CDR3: CSASIQGNTDTQYF; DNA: TGCAGTGCTAGTATCCAGGGCAACACAGATACGCAGTATTTT
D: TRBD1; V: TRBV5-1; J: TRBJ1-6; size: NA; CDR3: CASSLEGARLGPLHF; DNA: TGCGCCAGCAGCTTGGAGGGGGCGAGGTTGGGTCCCCTCCACTTT
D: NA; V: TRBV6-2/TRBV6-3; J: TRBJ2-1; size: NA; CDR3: CASTPGTAYNEQFF; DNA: TGTGCCAGCACCCCCGGGACGGCCTACAATGAGCAGTTCTTC
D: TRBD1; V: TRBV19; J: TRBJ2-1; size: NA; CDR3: CASSIRGGFVGNEQFF; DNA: TGTGCCAGTAGTATCAGAGGGGGCTTTGTGGGCAATGAGCAGTTCTTC
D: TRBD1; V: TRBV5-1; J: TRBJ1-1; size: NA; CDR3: CASSSTGADTEAFF; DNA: TGCGCCAGCAGCTCGACAGGGGCGGACACTGAAGCTTTCTTT
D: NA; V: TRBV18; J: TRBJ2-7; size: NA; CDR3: CASSPPGLPYEQYF; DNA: TGTGCCAGCTCACCACCAGGGCTCCCCTACGAGCAGTACTTC
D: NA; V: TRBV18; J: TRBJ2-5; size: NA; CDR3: CASSLFTAPQETQYF; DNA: TGTGCCAGCTCACTCTTTACCGCGCCTCAAGAGACCCAGTACTTC